This is a list of T cell receptor beta chains from one sample in a study of control samples from healthy donors and cancer patients. Assay: immunoSEQ multiplex PCR; the TCRdb copy retains only in-frame clones and omits some. The sample lists fewer than 150,000 clones; less than 95% were seen once. The specimen was blood. The receptors here all came from a man in his late teens or twenties in good health. CDR3s include the opening cysteine and the closing phenylalanine or tryptophan. Each record gives: D gene, V gene, CDR3 length, J gene, CDR3 protein. The D gene is left open where the match is weak.

.	TRBV5-1	13	TRBJ2-7	CASSQGLTYEQYF
.	TRBV3-1/TRBV3-2	14	TRBJ1-6	CASSQDRGNSPLHF
TRBD2	TRBV5-1	15	TRBJ2-7	CASSLAAGVSYEQYF
TRBD1	TRBV29-1	13	TRBJ1-4	CSVGEGADEKLFF
.	TRBV10-2	14	TRBJ1-5	CASSVGGRDQPQHF
.	TRBV18	13	TRBJ1-2	CASSPRAGDGYTF
.	TRBV7-3	14	TRBJ2-1	CASTLSPSIDEQFF
.	TRBV18	16	TRBJ1-5	CASSPPGRGNNQPQHF
.	TRBV9	14	TRBJ1-5	CASSVSGSNQPQHF
.	TRBV4-2	14	TRBJ2-7	CASSQGSGAYEQYF
TRBD2	TRBV19	13	TRBJ2-3	CASKSGALDTQYF
.	TRBV5-1	18	TRBJ1-1	CASSPWGRGGEVSTEAFF
TRBD2	TRBV5-1	16	TRBJ2-3	CASSLGTSGGIDTQYF
TRBD1	TRBV18	15	TRBJ2-7	CASSPWTGGSYEQYF
TRBD1	TRBV7-9	14	TRBJ1-2	CASSPRTGNYGYTF
.	TRBV11-2	14	TRBJ2-7	CASSLASGYYEQYF
TRBD1	TRBV19	14	TRBJ1-2	CASSLAGGVHGYTF
.	TRBV27	13	TRBJ2-2	CASSYTITGELFF
TRBD1	TRBV12-5	14	TRBJ1-2	CASGRGQVNYGYTF
.	TRBV4-1	13	TRBJ2-3	CASSLTEGEYLYF
TRBD1	TRBV11-3	14	TRBJ2-2	CASRRQGGAGELFF
.	TRBV5-1	14	TRBJ1-2	CASSLSPVNYGYTF
.	TRBV18	14	TRBJ2-1	CASSPTRVSTEQFF
TRBD1	TRBV27	13	TRBJ1-1	CASSIYRGTEAFF
.	TRBV19	14	TRBJ1-2	CASSLRRNLYGYTF
.	TRBV5-1	14	TRBJ2-1	CASSLERGYNEQFF
TRBD1	TRBV20-1	13	TRBJ2-5	CSASLTGQETQYF
.	TRBV5-4	17	TRBJ2-5	CASSLGGQGPLQETQYF
.	TRBV15	15	TRBJ1-4	CATSRGLPRTEKLFF
.	TRBV6-5	13	TRBJ2-7	CASSPDGFGEQYF
TRBD2	TRBV5-1	16	TRBJ2-1	CASSLPGGGPGNEQFF
TRBD1	TRBV3-1/TRBV3-2	15	TRBJ2-7	CASSPRDRSSYEQYF
TRBD2	TRBV28	17	TRBJ2-1	CASSPGTSGGYYNEQFF
TRBD1	TRBV7-3	14	TRBJ1-1	CASSMTGVGTEAFF
.	TRBV7-6	17	TRBJ2-2	CASSLLATAHNTGELFF
TRBD2	TRBV6-5	15	TRBJ2-3	CASGRLAGSTDTQYF
.	TRBV7-8	13	TRBJ2-7	CASSFAPSYEQYF
TRBD2	TRBV3-1/TRBV3-2	15	TRBJ2-3	CASSQTSSHTDTQYF
TRBD1	TRBV18	16	TRBJ2-1	CASSPPRTGEYNEQFF
TRBD1	TRBV5-6	16	TRBJ1-5	CASSLGGTDSNQPQHF
.	TRBV18	15	TRBJ2-7	CASSPATGNSYEQYF
TRBD1	TRBV5-1	14	TRBJ1-4	CASSQGGIDEKLFF
.	TRBV11-2	16	TRBJ2-3	CASSSVSHAVTDTQYF
.	TRBV11-3	15	TRBJ1-3	CASSSLQESGNTIYF
.	TRBV3-1/TRBV3-2	14	TRBJ2-7	CASSQVPGAYEQYF
.	TRBV6-6	14	TRBJ1-1	CASSYTYRDTEAFF
.	TRBV4-1	16	TRBJ2-2	CASSQGAFANTGELFF
.	TRBV6-6	12	TRBJ1-1	CASTVRMSEAFF
.	TRBV9	14	TRBJ2-2	CASSVDPGTGELFF
.	TRBV7-6	15	TRBJ1-5	CASSLRRGYNQPQHF
.	TRBV5-1	12	TRBJ1-1	CASSLDDTEAFF
.	TRBV19	15	TRBJ1-4	CASSLQGDRGEKLFF
.	TRBV27	11	TRBJ1-1	CASSSADEAFF
.	TRBV6-5	13	TRBJ1-2	CASRDTLNYGYTF
.	TRBV24-1	15	TRBJ2-5	CATSDAGHLQETQYF
.	TRBV27	11	TRBJ2-3	CASSFLDTQYF
.	TRBV12-3/TRBV12-4	11	TRBJ1-1	CASSVGLEAFF
.	TRBV7-2	13	TRBJ1-2	CASSLDRSYGYTF
.	TRBV5-8	15	TRBJ2-5	CASSPTGQTQETQYF